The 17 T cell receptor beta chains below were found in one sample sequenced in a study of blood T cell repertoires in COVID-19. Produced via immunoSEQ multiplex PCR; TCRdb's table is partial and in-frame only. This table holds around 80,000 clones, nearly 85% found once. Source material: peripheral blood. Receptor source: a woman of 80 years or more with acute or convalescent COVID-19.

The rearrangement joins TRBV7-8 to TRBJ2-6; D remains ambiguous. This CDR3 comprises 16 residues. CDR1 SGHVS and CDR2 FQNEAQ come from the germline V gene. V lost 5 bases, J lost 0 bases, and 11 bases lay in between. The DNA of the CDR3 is TGTGCCAGCAGCCTAAGACTGAGCTCTGGGGCCAACGTCCTGACTTTC. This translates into CASSLRLSSGANVLTF.

CDR3: CASSSLAGATYNEQFF. The CDR3 nucleotides read TGTGCCAGCAGCTCACTAGCGGGAGCCACCTACAATGAGCAGTTCTTC. The chain links TRBV5-4 to TRBJ2-1; 11 positions agree with TRBD2. V lost 3 bases and J lost 2; bases outside the gene matches: 4. The CDR3 extends over 16 amino acids. CDR1 is SGHNT, CDR2 YYREEE, per germline (reference sequence).

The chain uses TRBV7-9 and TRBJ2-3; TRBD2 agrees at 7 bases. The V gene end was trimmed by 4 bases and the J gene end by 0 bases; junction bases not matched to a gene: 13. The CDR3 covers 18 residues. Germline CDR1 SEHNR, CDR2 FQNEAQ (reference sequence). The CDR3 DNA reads TGTGCCAGCAGCTGGACCCGCGGGAGCGGACCTAGCACAGATACGCAGTATTTT. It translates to CASSWTRGSGPSTDTQYF.

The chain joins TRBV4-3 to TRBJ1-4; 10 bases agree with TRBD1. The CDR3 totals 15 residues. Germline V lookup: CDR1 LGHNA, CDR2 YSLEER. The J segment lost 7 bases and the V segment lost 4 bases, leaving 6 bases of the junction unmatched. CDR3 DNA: TGCGCCAGCAGCCCCCAGACAGGGGGCGGTGAAAAACTGTTTTTT. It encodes CASSPQTGGGEKLFF.

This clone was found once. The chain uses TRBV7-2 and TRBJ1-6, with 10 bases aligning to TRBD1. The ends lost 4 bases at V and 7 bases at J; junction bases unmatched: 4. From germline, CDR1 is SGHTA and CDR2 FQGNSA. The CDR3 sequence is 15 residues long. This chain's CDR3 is CASSYWTGGNSPLHF. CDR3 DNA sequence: TGTGCCAGCAGCTATTGGACAGGGGGAAATTCACCCCTCCACTTT.

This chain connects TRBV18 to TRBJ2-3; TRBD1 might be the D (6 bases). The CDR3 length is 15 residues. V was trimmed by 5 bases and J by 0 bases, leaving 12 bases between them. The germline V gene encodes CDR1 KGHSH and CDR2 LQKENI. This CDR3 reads CASSLRTESTDTQYF. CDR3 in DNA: TGTGCCAGCTCATTGAGGACAGAAAGCACAGATACGCAGTATTTT. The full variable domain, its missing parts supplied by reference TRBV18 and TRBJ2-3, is NAGVMQNPRHLVRRRGQEARLRCSPMKGHSHVYWYRQLPEEGLKFMVYLQKENIIDESGMPKERFSAEFPKEGPSILRIQQVVRGDSAAYFCASSLRTESTDTQYFGPGTRLTVL.

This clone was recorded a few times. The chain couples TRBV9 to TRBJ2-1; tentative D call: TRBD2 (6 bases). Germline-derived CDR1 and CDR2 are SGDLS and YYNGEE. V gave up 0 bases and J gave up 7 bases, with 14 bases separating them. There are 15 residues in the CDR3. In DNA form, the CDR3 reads TGTGCCAGCAGCGTAGACACGGGAGTGGGGAATGAGCAGTTCTTC. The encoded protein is CASSVDTGVGNEQFF.

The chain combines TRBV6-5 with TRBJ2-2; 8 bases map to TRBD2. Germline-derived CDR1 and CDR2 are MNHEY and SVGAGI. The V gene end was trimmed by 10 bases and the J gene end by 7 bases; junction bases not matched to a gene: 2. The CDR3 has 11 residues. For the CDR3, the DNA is TGTGCCACCGGGGGGGACGGGGAGCTGTTTTTT. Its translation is CATGGDGELFF.

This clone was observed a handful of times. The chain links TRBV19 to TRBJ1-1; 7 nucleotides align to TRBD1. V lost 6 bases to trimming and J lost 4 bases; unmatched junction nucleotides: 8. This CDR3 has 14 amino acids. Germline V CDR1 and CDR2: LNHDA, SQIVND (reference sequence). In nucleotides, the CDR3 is TGTGCCAGTAGCCAGTCTTACAGGGGCACTGAAGCTTTCTTT. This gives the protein CASSQSYRGTEAFF.

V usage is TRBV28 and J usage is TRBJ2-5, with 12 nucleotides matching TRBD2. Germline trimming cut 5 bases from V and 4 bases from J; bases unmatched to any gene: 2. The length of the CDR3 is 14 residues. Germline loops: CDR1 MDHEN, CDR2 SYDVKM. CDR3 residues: CASSPSGRGETQYF. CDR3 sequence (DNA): TGTGCCAGCAGTCCTAGCGGGAGGGGAGAGACCCAGTACTTC. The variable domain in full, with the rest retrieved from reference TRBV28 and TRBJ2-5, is DVKVTQSSRYLVKRTGEKVFLECVQDMDHENMFWYRQDPGLGLRLIYFSYDVKMKEKGDIPEGYSVSREKKERFSLILESASTNQTSMYLCASSPSGRGETQYFGPGTRLLVL.

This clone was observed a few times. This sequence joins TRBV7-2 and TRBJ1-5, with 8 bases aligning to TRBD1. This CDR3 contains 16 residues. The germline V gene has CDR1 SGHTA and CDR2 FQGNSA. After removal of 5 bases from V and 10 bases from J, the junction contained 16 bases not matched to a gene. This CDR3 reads CASSPSGDRPDRPQHF. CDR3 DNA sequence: TGTGCCAGCAGCCCCTCTGGGGACAGGCCTGATCGACCCCAGCATTTT.

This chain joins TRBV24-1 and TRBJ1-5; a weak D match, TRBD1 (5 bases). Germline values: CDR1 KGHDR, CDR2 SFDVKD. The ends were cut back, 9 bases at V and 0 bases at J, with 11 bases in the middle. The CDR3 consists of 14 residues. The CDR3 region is CATGGDDSNQPQHF. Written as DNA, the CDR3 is TGTGCCACCGGAGGGGACGATAGCAATCAGCCCCAGCATTTT.

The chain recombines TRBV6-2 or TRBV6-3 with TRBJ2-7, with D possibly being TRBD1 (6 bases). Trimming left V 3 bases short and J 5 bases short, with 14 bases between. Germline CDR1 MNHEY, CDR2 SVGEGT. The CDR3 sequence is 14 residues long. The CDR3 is CASSYLQGDDEQYF. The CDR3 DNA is TGTGCCAGCAGTTATCTACAGGGTGACGACGAGCAGTACTTC.

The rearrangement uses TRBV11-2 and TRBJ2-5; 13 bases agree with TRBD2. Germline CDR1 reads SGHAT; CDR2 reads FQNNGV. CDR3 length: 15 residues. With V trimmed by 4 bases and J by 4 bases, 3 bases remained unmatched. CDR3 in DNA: TGTGCCAGCAGCTCCGGGACTAGCGGGGTAGAGACCCAGTACTTC. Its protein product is CASSSGTSGVETQYF.

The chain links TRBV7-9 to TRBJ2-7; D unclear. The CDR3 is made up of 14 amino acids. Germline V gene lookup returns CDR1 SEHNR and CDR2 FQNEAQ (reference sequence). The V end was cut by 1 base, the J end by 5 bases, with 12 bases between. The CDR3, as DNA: TGTGCCAGCAGCTTAGGAGTTAGCATTGACGAGCAGTACTTC. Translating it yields CASSLGVSIDEQYF.

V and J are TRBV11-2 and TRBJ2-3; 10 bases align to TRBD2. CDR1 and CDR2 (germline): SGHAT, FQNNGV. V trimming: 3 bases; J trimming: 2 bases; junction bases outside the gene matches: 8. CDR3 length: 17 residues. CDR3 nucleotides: TGTGCCAGCAGCTTCACCTCAGCGGGAGGGCCCACAGATACGCAGTATTTT. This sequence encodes CASSFTSAGGPTDTQYF.

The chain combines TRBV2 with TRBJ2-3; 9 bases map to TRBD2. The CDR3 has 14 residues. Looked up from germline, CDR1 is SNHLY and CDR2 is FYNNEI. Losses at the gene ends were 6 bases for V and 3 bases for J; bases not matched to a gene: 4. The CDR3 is CASRSGRTTDTQYF. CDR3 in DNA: TGTGCCAGCAGGAGCGGGAGGACGACAGATACGCAGTATTTT.